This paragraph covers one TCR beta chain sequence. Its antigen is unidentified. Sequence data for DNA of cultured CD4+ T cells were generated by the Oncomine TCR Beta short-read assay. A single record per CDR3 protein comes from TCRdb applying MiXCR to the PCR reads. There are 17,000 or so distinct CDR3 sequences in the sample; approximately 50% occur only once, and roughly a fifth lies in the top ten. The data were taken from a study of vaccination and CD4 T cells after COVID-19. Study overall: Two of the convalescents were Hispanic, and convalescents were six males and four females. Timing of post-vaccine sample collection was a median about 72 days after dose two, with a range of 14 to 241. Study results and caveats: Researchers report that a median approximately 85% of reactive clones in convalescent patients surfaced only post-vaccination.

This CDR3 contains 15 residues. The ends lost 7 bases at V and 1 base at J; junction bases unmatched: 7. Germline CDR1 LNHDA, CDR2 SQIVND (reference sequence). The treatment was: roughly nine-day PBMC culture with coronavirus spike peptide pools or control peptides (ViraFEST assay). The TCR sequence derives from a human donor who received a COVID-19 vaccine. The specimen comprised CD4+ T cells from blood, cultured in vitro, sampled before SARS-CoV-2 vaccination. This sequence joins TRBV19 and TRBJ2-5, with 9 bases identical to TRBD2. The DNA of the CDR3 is TGTGCCAGTACCGGAGCGGGGGGCCCCCAAGAGACCCAGTACTTC. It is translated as CASTGAGGPQETQYF.